This T cell receptor beta chain is drawn from a study of molecular identifiers for immune sequencing clone quantification (dated by TCRdb to 2016 to 2018). Regarding the research as a whole: For a replicate experiment, the RNA from either approximately 20,000 or 100,000 naive CD8 T cells was divided into five aliquots, and four of those aliquots went on to sequencing. The study was a methods study using CD8 T cells to benchmark molecular-identifier clustering-based TCR repertoire sequencing (MIDCIRS) and TCR RNA copy counting.

Receptor libraries were prepared by PCR. The listed sequencing device is NextSeq 500. Preparation of bulk TCR libraries followed a previously described approach, with the TCR primers listed in Table S5. The Qiagen AllPrep DNA/RNA kit was used to purify total RNA. Reads from multiple sequencing runs of the same library were pooled before analysis. The paper's processing steps were these. Reads were retained only if an exact TCR constant sequence was present, and the retained reads were trimmed to 150 nt and grouped according to their 12-nt molecular barcodes. Reads inside each barcode group were sub-clustered using a 15% Levenshtein threshold, and a quality-weighted consensus sequence was constructed for each RNA molecule. Non-functional sequences were removed, as were lower-count sequences one edit away from another. On the basis of fitting two negative binomial distributions, barcode sub-clusters with fewer than 20% of the maximum read count were discarded. TCRdb passed the public sequencing reads through fastp at Q25 and MiXCR, retaining productive beta sequences. Every entry covers one CDR3 protein and lists the most common genes and DNA from its rows. In this record, the V and J calls reflect TCRdb's handling and not the investigators' own analysis. This sample lists 97,000 or so distinct CDR3 sequences; roughly a quarter were detected once. Jointly, the top ten make up approximately 0.94% of the sample.

With regard to this clonotype: This clone's antigen is unknown. One base away there is no much larger clone; base qualities are not given.

The CDR1 and CDR2 encoded by the germline V gene are MNHEY and SVGEGT. From the cysteine through the phenylalanine, the CDR3 covers 15 amino acids. Here the CDR3 DNA is all that survives: 45 bases in frame from base 1. V sheds 6 bases and J sheds 5 bases, leaving 17 bases between their ends. Libraries of naive CD8 T cells were built from anywhere between about 18,000 and 1,000,000 sorted cells, with 10%, 30% or 50% of the purified RNA used. Naive CD8 T cells were FACS-sorted as CD8+CD4-CCR7+CD45RA+ on a BD FACSAria II into RLT Plus buffer. Roughly ten TCR copies' worth of Jurkat RNA were spiked into roughly 17,000-1,100,000 naive CD8 T cell samples to test detection sensitivity. Enrichment of CD8 T cells was performed with RosetteSep CD8+ T Cell Enrichment Cocktail and Ficoll-Paque, after which ACK red cell lysis was carried out. Study-level results and caveats: Identical TCR molecules sharing a barcode could cause highly expanded clone sizes to be underestimated. In CMV-specific effector cells, clones with more than 20 RNA copies accounted for over 98% of molecules, whereas in naive cells such clones accounted for under 1%. Modeling indicated roughly 3.2 TCR RNA copies recovered per cell, compared with around 9.8 by digital PCR, which implies a capture efficiency of 25% to 35%. The naive libraries included spiked-in Jurkat TCR RNA (10 copies' worth), and this RNA is not part of the donor repertoire. When barcode sub-clustering was not used, chimeric consensus sequences inflated TCR diversity, with chimeras reaching as high as 47%. Spiked-in Jurkat TCR RNA equal to a single cell's worth was reported to be detectable even within 1,100,000 naive CD8 T cells.

Recombination connected TRBV6-2 or TRBV6-3 to TRBJ2-1; no D segment can be confidently identified. The receptor comes from a human donor in good health. Some libraries in this study had Jurkat cell RNA spiked in. The sample comprised naive CD8+ T cells from blood, with Jurkat cell RNA spiked in. The cell subset or site tag for this specimen amounts to: FACS-sorted CD8+CD4-CCR7+CD45RA+ naive T cells. The sequenced DNA is TGTGCCAGCAGGATGGGCGGCCAAAAGGACAATGAGCAGTTCTTC. Its protein is CASRMGGQKDNEQFF.